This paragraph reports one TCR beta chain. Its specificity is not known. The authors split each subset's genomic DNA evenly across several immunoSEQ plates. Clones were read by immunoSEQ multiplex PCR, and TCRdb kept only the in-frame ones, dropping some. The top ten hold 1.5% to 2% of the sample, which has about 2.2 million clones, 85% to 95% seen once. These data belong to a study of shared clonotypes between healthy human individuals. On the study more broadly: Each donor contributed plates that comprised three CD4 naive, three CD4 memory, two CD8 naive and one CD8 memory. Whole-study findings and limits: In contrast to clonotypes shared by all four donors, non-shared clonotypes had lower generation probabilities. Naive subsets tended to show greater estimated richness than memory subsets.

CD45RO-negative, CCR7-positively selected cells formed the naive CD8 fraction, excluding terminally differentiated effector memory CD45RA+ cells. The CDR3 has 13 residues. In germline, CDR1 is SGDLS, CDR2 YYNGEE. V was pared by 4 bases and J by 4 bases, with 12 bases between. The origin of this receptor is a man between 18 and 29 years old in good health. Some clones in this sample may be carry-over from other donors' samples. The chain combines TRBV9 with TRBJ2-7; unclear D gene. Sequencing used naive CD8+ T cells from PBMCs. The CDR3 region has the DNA TGTGCCAGCAGCCGTCCCCCAAAATACGAGCAGTACTTC. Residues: CASSRPPKYEQYF.